This is a list of T cell receptor beta chains from one sample in a study of CD8 T cells in ankylosing spondylitis. Using its own MiXCR run on the 5' RACE reads, TCRdb lists one record per CDR3 protein. In the table there are about 360,000 distinct CDR3 sequences, roughly 20% of which are singletons. The sequenced sample consisted of blood, either unsorted or a sorted T cell fraction (not recorded which). The receptors stem from a male donor with ankylosing spondylitis or in good health (not recorded which). Both conserved end residues are part of each CDR3. The order of the fields is D gene, clone size, V gene, J gene, CDR3 DNA, CDR3 protein. D genes are given only for firm matches. The size entry is marked missing in some rows and otherwise reads once, few, many or a size class.

D: NA
size: few
V: TRBV7-6
J: TRBJ2-1
DNA: TGTGCCAGCAGCTTACAACTAGCCACGGTGGGTGAGCAGTTCTTC
CDR3: CASSLQLATVGEQFF

D: TRBD1
size: few
V: TRBV27
J: TRBJ2-7
DNA: TGTGCCAGCAGTGCCGGGACAGGGCCCTACGAGCAGTACTTC
CDR3: CASSAGTGPYEQYF

D: NA
size: NA
V: TRBV10-1
J: TRBJ2-3
DNA: TGCGCCAGCAGTGATTGGGCAGATACGCAGTATTTT
CDR3: CASSDWADTQYF

D: TRBD1
size: NA
V: TRBV10-3
J: TRBJ2-3
DNA: TGTGCCATCAGTGAGCTTGGGACAGGCCTGTCAGATACGCAGTATTTT
CDR3: CAISELGTGLSDTQYF

D: NA
size: NA
V: TRBV20-1
J: TRBJ1-6
DNA: TGCAGTGCAAAACCCGAAGCGAATTCACCCCTCCACTTT
CDR3: CSAKPEANSPLHF

D: NA
size: many
V: TRBV6-5
J: TRBJ2-1
DNA: TGTGCCAGCAGTTACAATAATGAGCAGTTCTTC
CDR3: CASSYNNEQFF

D: NA
size: NA
V: TRBV4-2
J: TRBJ2-7
DNA: TGTGCCAGCAGCCAGGATTCGACCCGCGAGCAGTACTTC
CDR3: CASSQDSTREQYF

D: TRBD2
size: NA
V: TRBV9
J: TRBJ2-1
DNA: TGTGCCAGCAGCGTAGCGGCTAGCGGGGGGAGAGGTGAGCAGTTCTTC
CDR3: CASSVAASGGRGEQFF

D: NA
size: few
V: TRBV5-5
J: TRBJ1-6
DNA: TGTGCCAGCAGCTTGGTCTCAGGGCTGGGTTCACCCCTCCACTTT
CDR3: CASSLVSGLGSPLHF

D: NA
size: few
V: TRBV25-1
J: TRBJ2-2
DNA: TGTGCCAGTGGGACGAATACCGGGGAGCTGTTTTTT
CDR3: CASGTNTGELFF

D: NA
size: few
V: TRBV7-9
J: TRBJ2-1
DNA: TGTGCCAGCCTCTCATCGGGGTTCAATGAGCAGTTCTTC
CDR3: CASLSSGFNEQFF

D: TRBD2
size: NA
V: TRBV11-2
J: TRBJ2-2
DNA: TGTGCCAGCAGCTTACTAGCGGGGCTGAACACCGGGGAGCTGTTTTTT
CDR3: CASSLLAGLNTGELFF

D: NA
size: NA
V: TRBV7-2
J: TRBJ2-3
DNA: TGTGCCAGCAGCGCCCGGGACCAGGGAGATACGCAGTATTTT
CDR3: CASSARDQGDTQYF

D: NA
size: NA
V: TRBV6-5
J: TRBJ2-1
DNA: TGTGCCAGCAGTTACGGAATGGGTTCGAGAGCCGATGAGCAGTTCTTC
CDR3: CASSYGMGSRADEQFF

D: NA
size: few
V: TRBV5-4
J: TRBJ2-7
DNA: TGTGCCAGCAGACATGACAGGATGGGTTACGAGCAGTACTTC
CDR3: CASRHDRMGYEQYF

D: TRBD1
size: few
V: TRBV10-3
J: TRBJ2-7
DNA: TGTGCCATCAGACCGGCCAAGACAGGGGATGCCCTCGAGCAGTACTTC
CDR3: CAIRPAKTGDALEQYF

D: TRBD1
size: NA
V: TRBV3-1
J: TRBJ2-1
DNA: TGTGCCAGCAGCCTCCCAGGACAGGTTGATGAGCAGTTCTTC
CDR3: CASSLPGQVDEQFF

D: TRBD1
size: NA
V: TRBV10-3
J: TRBJ2-2
DNA: TGTGCCATCAGTGAGGGGGACAGGGACACCGGGGAGCTGTTTTTT
CDR3: CAISEGDRDTGELFF

D: NA
size: NA
V: TRBV11-1
J: TRBJ1-1
DNA: TGTGCCAGCAGCTTAGGGCCAAGAATCCCTGAAGCTTTCTTT
CDR3: CASSLGPRIPEAFF

D: NA
size: NA
V: TRBV29-1
J: TRBJ2-5
DNA: TGCAGCGTCAGGACGGTGGAGGGGGAGACCCAGTACTTC
CDR3: CSVRTVEGETQYF

D: TRBD2
size: NA
V: TRBV9
J: TRBJ2-5
DNA: TGTGCCAGCAGCGTAGCATGGGGACTAGGAGTAGAGACCCAGTACTTC
CDR3: CASSVAWGLGVETQYF

D: TRBD1
size: NA
V: TRBV9
J: TRBJ2-5
DNA: TGTGCCAGCAGCGTGGGACAGTCCGGGATGGAGACCCAGTACTTC
CDR3: CASSVGQSGMETQYF

D: NA
size: few
V: TRBV30
J: TRBJ2-1
DNA: TGTGCCTGGAGCGGACAGTACAATGAGCAGTTCTTC
CDR3: CAWSGQYNEQFF

D: NA
size: NA
V: TRBV5-6
J: TRBJ2-7
DNA: TGTGCCAGCAGCTTGGAGGTAGCCGTCTACGAGCAGTACTTC
CDR3: CASSLEVAVYEQYF

D: NA
size: NA
V: TRBV12-3/TRBV12-4
J: TRBJ2-3
DNA: TGTGCCAGCAGTTCCAAACTAGGCACAGATACGCAGTATTTT
CDR3: CASSSKLGTDTQYF

D: NA
size: NA
V: TRBV2
J: TRBJ2-1
DNA: NA
CDR3: CASILGRGGYNEQFF

D: TRBD1
size: many
V: TRBV28
J: TRBJ2-5
DNA: TGTGCCAGCGCGCAGGGGGCAACCCAGTACTTC
CDR3: CASAQGATQYF

D: TRBD1
size: NA
V: TRBV27
J: TRBJ1-2
DNA: TGTGCCAGCAGTCACGGACAGGACTATGGCTACACCTTC
CDR3: CASSHGQDYGYTF

D: TRBD1
size: NA
V: TRBV7-2
J: TRBJ2-3
DNA: TGTGCCAGCAGCTTCCCCAGGGGGGATACGCAGTATTTT
CDR3: CASSFPRGDTQYF

D: NA
size: few
V: TRBV5-4
J: TRBJ2-1
DNA: TGTGCCAGCGGACCTAGCTACAATGAGCAGTTCTTC
CDR3: CASGPSYNEQFF